The sample holds a few counts of the clone carrying this TCR beta chain. The data are from a study of T-cell reconstitution after alpha-beta-depleted transplantation in children. Preparation of the TCRbeta library was carried out with unique molecular identifiers. TCRdb reprocessed the PCR reads via MiXCR and lists one record per CDR3 protein. This sample has 700,000 or so distinct CDR3 sequences, with 10% to 15% found just once. Germline lookup yields CDR1 DFQATT and CDR2 SNEGSKA (reference sequence). V shed 6 bases and J 3 bases; nucleotides not matched to a gene: 14. This CDR3 comprises 16 residues.

The receptor was isolated from a girl aged 2 to 9 with congenital amegakaryocytic thrombocytopenia, due to receive a stem cell transplant. The specimen comprised PBMCs, sampled before TCRalphabeta/CD19-depleted stem cell transplant. The chain is built from TRBV20-1 and TRBJ2-5, with 9 nucleotides matching TRBD2. The CDR3 here is CSAPGMASGIEETQYF. CDR3 sequence (DNA): TGCAGTGCCCCCGGTATGGCTAGCGGGATCGAAGAGACCCAGTACTTC.